This TCR beta chain was retrieved from a study of neoadjuvant nivolumab and ipilimumab in lung cancer. Generated by immunoSEQ multiplex PCR, the TCRdb table keeps only in-frame clones and is missing some. The sample shows more than 1,200 clones, 70% to 80% of them seen only once. This clone was detected a few times. Deletions cut 0 bases from V and 7 bases from J, with 22 bases between. Germline-derived CDR1 and CDR2 are SGHAT and FQNNGV. The CDR3 extends over 17 amino acids. This TCR derives from an adult with non-small cell lung cancer. Specimen: tumor tissue, collected before neoadjuvant nivolumab, alone or with ipilimumab. The genes are TRBV11-2 and TRBJ2-7; tentative D call: TRBD1 (7 bases). CDR3 protein: CASSLDSYRGRGSEQYF. In DNA form, the CDR3 reads TGTGCCAGCAGCTTAGACTCCTACAGGGGCCGGGGGTCGGAGCAGTACTTC.